A selection of T cell receptor beta chains follows, all from one sample in a study of control samples from healthy donors and cancer patients. The assay was immunoSEQ multiplex PCR, and TCRdb's table has in-frame clones only and misses some. In the table there are more than 150,000 clones, over 85% of which are singletons. The sample was blood. The source is a man aged 18-30 years in good health. Both conserved end residues are part of each CDR3. Clone size is not always given. Where it is, it says once, few, many or a class for expanded clones.

>TRBJ1-5|TRBV6-5|NA
CASSQRTGDQPQHF
>TRBJ2-5|TRBV2|NA
CASSVGETQYF
>TRBJ1-1|TRBV18|once
CASSPPTNTEAFF
>TRBJ1-6|TRBV5-6|NA
CASSSLSGNNSPLHF
>TRBJ1-6|TRBV10-3|NA
CAISEVNSPLHF
>TRBJ1-1|TRBV2|NA
CASIDRNTEAFF
>TRBJ2-1|TRBV11-1|NA
CASSRTENNEQFF
>TRBJ2-2|TRBV10-3|NA
CAISAILGELFF
>TRBJ1-5|TRBV12-5|NA
CASGSNPEGSNQPQHF
>TRBJ2-3|TRBV10-2|NA
CASSARGGPMNPDTQYF
>TRBJ2-7|TRBV7-9|NA
CASSQIRQLEQYF
>TRBJ2-3|TRBV2|NA
CASSGADTQYF
>TRBJ2-1|TRBV24-1|NA
CATSDKDSGGLPSYNEQFF
>TRBJ1-3|TRBV5-1|once
CASSLETQNSGNTIYF
>TRBJ2-3|TRBV18|NA
CASSGLAGLSTDTQYF
>TRBJ2-3|TRBV7-9|NA
CASSRTGQGSDTQYF
>TRBJ1-5|TRBV3-1/TRBV3-2|NA
CASGFLDQPQHF
>TRBJ1-2|TRBV4-1|NA
CASSQGAGGENGYTF
>TRBJ1-1|TRBV5-1|NA
CASSLYRDSNTEAFF
>TRBJ2-1|TRBV4-1|few
CASSPGQGQVNEQFF
>TRBJ2-3|TRBV5-1|NA
CASSLSGGTDTQYF
>TRBJ1-2|TRBV5-4|NA
CASSLWDRILGYTF